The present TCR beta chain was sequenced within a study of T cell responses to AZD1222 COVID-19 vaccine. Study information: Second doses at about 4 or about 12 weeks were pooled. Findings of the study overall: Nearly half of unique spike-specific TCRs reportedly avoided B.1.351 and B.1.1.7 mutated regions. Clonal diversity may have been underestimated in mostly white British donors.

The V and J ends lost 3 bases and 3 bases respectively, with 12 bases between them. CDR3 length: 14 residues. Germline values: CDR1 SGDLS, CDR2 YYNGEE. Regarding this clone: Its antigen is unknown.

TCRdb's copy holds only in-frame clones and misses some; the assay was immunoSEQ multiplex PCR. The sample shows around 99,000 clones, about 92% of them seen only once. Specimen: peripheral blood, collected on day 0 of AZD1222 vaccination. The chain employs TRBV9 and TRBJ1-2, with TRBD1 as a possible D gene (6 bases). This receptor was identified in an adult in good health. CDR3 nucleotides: TGTGCCAGCAGCGCAGGGGTAAGAGACTATGGCTACACCTTC. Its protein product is CASSAGVRDYGYTF.